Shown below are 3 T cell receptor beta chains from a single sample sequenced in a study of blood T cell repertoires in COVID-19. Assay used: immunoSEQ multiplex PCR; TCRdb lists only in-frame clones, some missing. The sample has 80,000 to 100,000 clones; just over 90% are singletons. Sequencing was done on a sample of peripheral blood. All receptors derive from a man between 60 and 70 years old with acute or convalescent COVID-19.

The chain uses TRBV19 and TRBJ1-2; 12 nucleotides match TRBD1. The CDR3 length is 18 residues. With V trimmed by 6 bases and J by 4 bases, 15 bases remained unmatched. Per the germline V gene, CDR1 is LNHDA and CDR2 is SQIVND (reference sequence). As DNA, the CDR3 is TGTGCCAGTAGACTACCGGGACAGGGGGCGCGGGGCCGCTATGGCTACACCTTC. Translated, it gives CASRLPGQGARGRYGYTF.

CDR3 DNA: TGTGCCAGCAGCTTAACAGCTTCTAACTATGGCTACACCTTC. Translation gives CASSLTASNYGYTF. The gene calls are TRBV11-2 and TRBJ1-2; D uncertain. This CDR3 is built from 14 residues. Trimming removed 2 bases at V and 0 bases at J, with 7 bases between. Germline assignment: CDR1 SGHAT and CDR2 FQNNGV.

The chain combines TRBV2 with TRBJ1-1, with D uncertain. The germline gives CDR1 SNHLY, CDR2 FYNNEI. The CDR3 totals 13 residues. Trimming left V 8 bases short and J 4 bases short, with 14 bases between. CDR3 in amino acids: CASRQRESTEAFF. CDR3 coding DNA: TGTGCCAGCCGCCAAAGAGAGTCCACTGAAGCTTTCTTT.